The 21 T cell receptor beta chains given below trace back to one sample, sequenced in a study of blood T cell repertoires in COVID-19. TCRdb keeps only in-frame clones here, not all; method: immunoSEQ multiplex PCR. The sample has over 200,000 clones, more than 80% seen once. The sample taken for sequencing was peripheral blood. Every receptor here comes from a man between 25 and 39 years old with COVID-19, enrolled during active disease.

This chain connects TRBV27 to TRBJ2-3; 12 bases align to TRBD2. J lost 5 bases, V lost 5 bases, and 8 bases had no gene match. This CDR3 is built from 16 residues. Germline CDR1 MNHEY, CDR2 SMNVEV (reference sequence). The CDR3 nucleotides read TGTGCCAGCAGTACTAGCGGGAGGTCCCAGGTAGATACGCAGTATTTT. Its translation: CASSTSGRSQVDTQYF.

The rearrangement links TRBV7-3 to TRBJ1-2, with TRBD1 as a possible D gene (6 bases). Germline values: CDR1 SGHTA, CDR2 FQGTGA. V lost 5 bases, J lost 13 bases, and 20 bases lay in between. This CDR3 is built from 13 residues. The CDR3: CASSLSTDSRSTF. The CDR3 coding sequence is TGTGCCAGCAGCCTATCCACGGACAGCCGCAGCACCTTC.

To note about this clone: Germline is not matched at one junction end, which may reflect a read error. The genes are TRBV15 and TRBJ2-7; D uncertain. The CDR3 is 14 residues long. Germline V gene data show CDR1 as LNHNV and CDR2 as YYDKDF (reference sequence). The CDR3 region has the DNA TGTGCCACGAGCAGGTTAGCCTCGGGCTACGAGCAGTACTTC. As protein: CATSRLASGYEQYF.

The rearrangement uses TRBV19 and TRBJ1-1; TRBD1 might be the D (5 bases). The CDR3 is 16 residues long. Germline assignment: CDR1 LNHDA and CDR2 SQIVND (reference sequence). V shed 7 bases and J shed 1 base, with 19 bases lying between them. The CDR3 spells CASKIGAGAENTEAFF. Here the CDR3 DNA reads TGTGCCAGTAAGATAGGGGCAGGTGCCGAGAACACTGAAGCTTTCTTT.

Only a few counts were recorded for this clone. The V gene is TRBV9, the J gene TRBJ1-3; TRBD1 might be the D (6 bases). CDR1 is SGDLS, CDR2 YYNGEE, per germline. V gave up 3 bases and J gave up 2 bases, with 6 bases separating them. This CDR3 has 13 residues. This chain's CDR3 is CASSAGAGNTIYF. CDR3 DNA sequence: TGTGCCAGCAGCGCAGGGGCTGGAAACACCATATATTTT.

In this sample, this clone turned up once. The genes are TRBV10-3 and TRBJ2-3; 9 bases match TRBD2. Germline values: CDR1 ENHRY, CDR2 SYGVKD. The CDR3 contains 19 residues. Trimming took 10 bases from V and 1 from J; bases not matched to a gene: 21. The DNA for the CDR3 is TGTGCCACAACGCCCCCGAGCGGGAGGCCCTCGGGAGGCACAGATACGCAGTATTTT. Translation: CATTPPSGRPSGGTDTQYF.

This chain links TRBV19 with TRBJ1-2; D may be TRBD1 (6 bases). Trimming cost V 3 bases and J 0 bases, with 17 bases left between them. Per the germline V gene, CDR1 is LNHDA and CDR2 is SQIVND (reference sequence). This CDR3 contains 17 residues. The CDR3 sequence is CASSIRGLNPSNYGYTF. The DNA for the CDR3 is TGTGCCAGTAGTATCAGGGGACTAAACCCTTCTAACTATGGCTACACCTTC.

This sequence joins TRBV27 and TRBJ1-5; TRBD1 matches at 9 bases. Trimming at V came to 2 bases and at J to 7 bases, leaving 3 bases not matched to a gene. CDR3 length: 14 amino acids. The germline V gene has CDR1 MNHEY and CDR2 SMNVEV (reference sequence). In nucleotides, the CDR3 is TGTGCCAGCAGTTTAACAGGGGGCGGACAGCCCCAGCATTTT. It specifies CASSLTGGGQPQHF.

The CDR3 nucleotides read TGTGCCAGCAGTGTACAAGTTTCTGGCTACACCTTC. This translates into CASSVQVSGYTF. This chain uses TRBV2 with TRBJ1-2; D gene uncertain. The length of the CDR3 is 12 residues. Trimming cost V 4 bases and J 7 bases, with 10 bases left between them. The germline V gene encodes CDR1 SNHLY and CDR2 FYNNEI.

The chain couples TRBV6-6 to TRBJ1-1; no reliable D call. V lost 4 bases and J 3 bases, leaving 15 bases between the germline ends. This CDR3 region has 15 residues. CDR1 is MNHNY and CDR2 is SVGAGI in the germline V gene (reference sequence). The CDR3 here is CASSSAPRRDTEAFF. The CDR3 nucleotides are TGTGCCAGCAGTTCCGCGCCCAGGAGGGACACTGAAGCTTTCTTT.

The V gene is TRBV2, the J gene TRBJ2-3; perhaps TRBD2 as D (6 bases). Trimming shortened V by 7 bases and J by 0 bases, and 11 bases separated the two germline ends. The CDR3 is made up of 14 amino acids. In germline, CDR1 is SNHLY, CDR2 FYNNEI. CDR3 amino acids: CASTSGYSTDTQYF. In DNA, the CDR3 is TGTGCCAGCACCAGCGGGTATAGCACAGATACGCAGTATTTT.

For this clone: Its ends do not fully match the called genes, so a read error is possible. The chain has TRBV5-6 and TRBJ1-1; weak D call: TRBD1 (5 bases). CDR1 SGHDT and CDR2 YYEEEE come from the germline V gene. The CDR3 is made up of 12 amino acids. Here the CDR3 reads CASSLGPTRVSF. CDR3 nucleotide sequence: TGTGCCAGCAGCTTGGGCCCCACCAGGGTTTCGTTT.

V and J are TRBV15 and TRBJ1-2; perhaps TRBD1 as D (5 bases). Trimming removed 4 bases at V and 4 bases at J, with 16 bases between. There are 15 residues in the CDR3. Per the germline V gene, CDR1 is LNHNV and CDR2 is YYDKDF (reference sequence). The CDR3 DNA sequence: TGTGCCACCAGCACACCGGGACTTCAAGGCTATGGCTACACCTTC. This sequence encodes CATSTPGLQGYGYTF.

The chain has TRBV3-1 (or the pseudogene TRBV3-2) and TRBJ2-2; D unclear. The CDR3 totals 14 residues. Looked up from germline, CDR1 is LGHDT and CDR2 is YNNKEL (reference sequence). Trimming shortened V by 5 bases and J by 4 bases, and 11 bases separated the two germline ends. CDR3 loop: CASSSRRSTGELFF. The DNA for the CDR3 is TGTGCCAGCAGCAGTAGGCGGTCCACCGGGGAGCTGTTTTTT.

V is TRBV27 and J is TRBJ2-1; TRBD2 agrees at 7 bases. Looked up from germline, CDR1 is MNHEY and CDR2 is SMNVEV (reference sequence). Losses at the gene ends were 6 bases for V and 7 bases for J; bases not matched to a gene: 9. This CDR3 contains 14 residues. CDR3 bases: TGTGCCAGCAGCCCCGGGGAGGGGTTTAATGAGCAGTTCTTC. It yields the protein CASSPGEGFNEQFF.

The J gene is TRBJ2-2, the V gene TRBV14; D remains unclear. Trimming cost V 1 base and J 1 base, with 7 bases left between them. This CDR3 is built from 15 residues. The V gene's germline CDR1 is SGHDN and CDR2 FVKESK. Written as DNA, the CDR3 is TGTGCCAGCAGCCAAGTTGCAGGGAACACCGGGGAGCTGTTTTTT. Protein: CASSQVAGNTGELFF.

This chain links TRBV30 with TRBJ1-1; maybe TRBD1 (6 bases). CDR3 length equals 16 residues. Germline CDR1 and CDR2: GTSNPN and SVGIG (reference sequence). Trimming stripped 0 bases from V and 6 bases from J, with 20 bases between. CDR3 region: CAWSVGAGEIVSEAFF. Written as DNA, the CDR3 is TGTGCCTGGAGTGTAGGGGCAGGGGAAATAGTATCTGAAGCTTTCTTT.

CDR3 region: CSARDRAQAFF. CDR3 sequence (DNA): TGCAGTGCTAGAGACAGGGCCCAAGCTTTCTTT. The chain uses TRBV20-1 and TRBJ1-1, with D perhaps matching TRBD1 (5 bases). Germline V gene data show CDR1 as DFQATT and CDR2 as SNEGSKA (reference sequence). V was cut by 0 bases and J by 9 bases, with 8 bases left in between. The CDR3 loop spans 11 amino acids.

V and J are TRBV6-2 or TRBV6-3 and TRBJ2-1; possible D gene TRBD2, 5 bases. Trimming shortened V by 1 base and J by 8 bases, and 12 bases separated the two germline ends. The CDR3 extends over 14 amino acids. Germline V gene data show CDR1 as MNHEY and CDR2 as SVGEGT. The CDR3 DNA is TGTGCCAGCAGTTACTTAACTTCGCGGGATGAGCAGTTCTTC. Its translation: CASSYLTSRDEQFF.

This chain connects TRBV12-5 to TRBJ2-1; 7 nucleotides line up with TRBD1. The ends lost 3 bases at V and 2 bases at J; junction bases unmatched: 7. Germline V gene data show CDR1 as LGHNT and CDR2 as FRNRAP. This CDR3 has 16 amino acids. The CDR3 nucleotides are TGTGCTAGTGGTTTATATCGACAGGGAGCCTACAATGAGCAGTTCTTC. Protein product: CASGLYRQGAYNEQFF.

V is TRBV11-2 and J is TRBJ2-1; 9 bases map to TRBD2. CDR1 is SGHAT and CDR2 is FQNNGV in the germline V gene. The CDR3 is 15 residues long. V gave up 5 bases and J gave up 4 bases; unmatched junction bases: 6. The CDR3 here is CASSTSGGMYNEQFF. CDR3 nucleotide sequence: TGTGCCAGCAGCACGAGCGGGGGGATGTACAATGAGCAGTTCTTC.